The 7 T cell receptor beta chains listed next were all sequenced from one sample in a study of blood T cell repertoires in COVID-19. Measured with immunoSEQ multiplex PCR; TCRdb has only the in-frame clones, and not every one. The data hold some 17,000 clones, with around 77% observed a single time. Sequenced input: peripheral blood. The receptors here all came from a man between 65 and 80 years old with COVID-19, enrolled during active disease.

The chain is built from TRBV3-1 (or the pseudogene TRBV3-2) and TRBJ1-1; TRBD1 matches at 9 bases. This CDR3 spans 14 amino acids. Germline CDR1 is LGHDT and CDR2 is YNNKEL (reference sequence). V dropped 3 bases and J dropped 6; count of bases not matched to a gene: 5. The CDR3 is CASSHGQGRSEAFF. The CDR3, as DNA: TGTGCCAGCAGCCACGGACAGGGGAGGTCTGAAGCTTTCTTT.

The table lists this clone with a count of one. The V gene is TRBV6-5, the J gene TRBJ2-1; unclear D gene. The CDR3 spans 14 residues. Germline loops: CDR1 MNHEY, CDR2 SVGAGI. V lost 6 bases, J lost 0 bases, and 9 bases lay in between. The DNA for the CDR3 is TGTGCCAGCAGATTCCTAGGCTCCTACAATGAGCAGTTCTTC. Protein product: CASRFLGSYNEQFF.

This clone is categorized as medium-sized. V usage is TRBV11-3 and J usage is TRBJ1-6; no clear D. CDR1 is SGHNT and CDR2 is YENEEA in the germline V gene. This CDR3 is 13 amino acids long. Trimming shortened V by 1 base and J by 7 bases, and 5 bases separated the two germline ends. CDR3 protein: CASSLAFNSPLHF. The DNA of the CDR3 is TGTGCCAGCAGCTTAGCCTTCAATTCACCCCTCCACTTT.

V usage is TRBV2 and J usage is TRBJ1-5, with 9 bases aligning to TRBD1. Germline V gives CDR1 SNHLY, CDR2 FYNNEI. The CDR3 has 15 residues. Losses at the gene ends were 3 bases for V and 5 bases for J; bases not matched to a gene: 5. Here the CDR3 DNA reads TGTGCCAGCAGTGACTCACAGGGGGCTTATCAGCCCCAGCATTTT. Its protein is CASSDSQGAYQPQHF.

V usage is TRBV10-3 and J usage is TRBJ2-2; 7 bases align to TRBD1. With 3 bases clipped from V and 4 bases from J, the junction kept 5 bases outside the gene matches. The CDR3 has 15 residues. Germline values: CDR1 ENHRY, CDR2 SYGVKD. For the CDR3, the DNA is TGTGCCATCAGTGAAGAGGGGGCGGGCACCGGGGAGCTGTTTTTT. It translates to CAISEEGAGTGELFF.

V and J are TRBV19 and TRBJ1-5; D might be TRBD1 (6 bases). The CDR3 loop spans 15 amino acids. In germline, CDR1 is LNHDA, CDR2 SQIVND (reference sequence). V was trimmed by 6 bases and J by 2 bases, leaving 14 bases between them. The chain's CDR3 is CASRQTGFGNQPQHF. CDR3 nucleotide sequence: TGTGCCAGTAGACAAACAGGGTTTGGCAATCAGCCCCAGCATTTT.

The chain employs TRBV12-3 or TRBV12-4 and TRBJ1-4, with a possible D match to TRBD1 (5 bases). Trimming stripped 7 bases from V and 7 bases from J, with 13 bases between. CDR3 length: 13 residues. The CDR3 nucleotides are TGTGCCAGCATCAGTCAGGGCGGTGAAAAACTGTTTTTT. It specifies CASISQGGEKLFF.